The rows below give T cell receptor beta chains drawn from one sample of a study of blood T cell repertoires in COVID-19. Assay used: immunoSEQ multiplex PCR; TCRdb lists only in-frame clones, some missing. The repertoire holds over 300,000 clones, with more than 75% as singletons. Sequencing was carried out using PBMCs or T cells enriched from blood (not recorded which). The receptor set was obtained from a woman in her late teens or twenties who had recovered from COVID-19. Each CDR3 is given with its conserved first and last residue. A D gene is named only where the DNA matches it firmly. Clone size is shown for a subset of rows, as once, few, many or a class of expanded clone.

V gene: TRBV14; D gene: TRBD1; J gene: TRBJ1-3; clone size: .; CDR3 protein: CASSQDRPGGYGNTIYF; CDR3 DNA: TGTGCCAGCAGCCAAGATCGTCCAGGGGGCTATGGAAACACCATATATTTT
V gene: TRBV3-1/TRBV3-2; D gene: TRBD1; J gene: TRBJ1-1; clone size: .; CDR3 protein: CASSLTGTDTEAFF; CDR3 DNA: TGTGCCAGCAGCCTAACAGGGACAGACACTGAAGCTTTCTTT
V gene: TRBV12-3/TRBV12-4; D gene: .; J gene: TRBJ2-2; clone size: .; CDR3 protein: CASSRDTAGELFF; CDR3 DNA: TGTGCCAGCAGCCGGGACACCGCCGGGGAGCTGTTTTTT
V gene: TRBV6-1; D gene: TRBD1; J gene: TRBJ1-5; clone size: once; CDR3 protein: CASSEYEGAANQPQHF; CDR3 DNA: TGTGCCAGCAGTGAATATGAGGGGGCTGCGAATCAGCCCCAGCATTTT
V gene: TRBV4-1; D gene: .; J gene: TRBJ1-2; clone size: .; CDR3 protein: CASSPSHPTFFGYTF; CDR3 DNA: TGCGCCAGCAGCCCCTCCCATCCGACTTTTTTTGGCTACACCTTC
V gene: TRBV5-4; D gene: TRBD2; J gene: TRBJ2-3; clone size: .; CDR3 protein: CASSLRLAGGPDTQYF; CDR3 DNA: TGTGCCAGCAGCTTGAGGCTAGCGGGAGGACCAGATACGCAGTATTTT
V gene: TRBV10-3; D gene: .; J gene: TRBJ2-7; clone size: .; CDR3 protein: CAINNGGYHEQYF; CDR3 DNA: TGTGCCATCAATAACGGAGGCTACCACGAGCAGTACTTC
V gene: TRBV3-1/TRBV3-2; D gene: .; J gene: TRBJ2-3; clone size: .; CDR3 protein: CASSNASPICHGDTQYF; CDR3 DNA: TGTGCCAGCAGCAACGCTAGTCCCATTTGTCATGGAGATACGCAGTATTTT
V gene: TRBV29-1; D gene: TRBD2; J gene: TRBJ2-7; clone size: once; CDR3 protein: CSVESVGGAYEQYF; CDR3 DNA: TGCAGCGTTGAATCGGTTGGGGGGGCCTACGAGCAGTACTTC
V gene: TRBV30; D gene: TRBD1; J gene: TRBJ2-2; clone size: .; CDR3 protein: CAWSGGQGAGELFF; CDR3 DNA: TGTGCCTGGAGCGGTGGACAGGGGGCCGGGGAGCTGTTTTTT
V gene: TRBV6-1; D gene: .; J gene: TRBJ1-2; clone size: .; CDR3 protein: CASSDRFGYTF; CDR3 DNA: TGTGCCAGCAGTGACAGATTTGGCTACACCTTC